This TCR beta chain was documented in a study of blood T cell repertoires in COVID-19. Study in general: From the United States, Italy and Spain came samples of acute and convalescent COVID-19.

The germline gives CDR1 SGHTA, CDR2 FQGNSA. Trimming stripped 4 bases from V and 7 bases from J, with 11 bases between. The CDR3 runs to 13 residues. Per the study methods: Amplification of reference gene primers was used by the study to estimate nucleated cell counts. Using immunoSEQ multiplex PCR, the repertoire was profiled, and TCRdb retains in-frame clones only, with some absent. V, J and clone size derive from that table, while D and trimming were established from the DNA sequence. The sample gives about 200,000 clones, about 80% of which show up once; 6.9% is in the top ten. The rearrangement uses TRBV7-2 and TRBJ2-1; D is perhaps TRBD1 (6 bases). The sample taken for sequencing was peripheral blood. This receptor was identified in a human donor with acute or convalescent COVID-19. The donor label of this sample is uncertain. CDR3 in DNA: TGTGCCAGCAGCTACCCAGGGGTTAATGAGCAGTTCTTC. It encodes CASSYPGVNEQFF.